The 7 T cell receptor beta chains below come from one sample, sequenced in a study of blood T cell repertoires in COVID-19. Sequenced by immunoSEQ multiplex PCR; TCRdb stores in-frame clones only, minus some. In the table there are some 260,000 clones, roughly 90% of which are singletons. Sequencing was done on a sample of peripheral blood. All receptors derive from a woman aged 25 to 39 with acute or convalescent COVID-19.

J is TRBJ2-3 and V is TRBV29-1; the D gene is possibly TRBD1 (7 bases). V lost 7 bases to trimming and J lost 4 bases, with 12 bases between them. CDR3 length: 12 residues. Germline V gene data show CDR1 as SQVTM and CDR2 as ANQGSEA. CDR3 in amino acids: CSASRGADTQYF. The CDR3 DNA reads TGCAGCGCGTCCAGGGGGGCAGATACGCAGTATTTT.

V is TRBV6-2 or TRBV6-3 and J is TRBJ2-5; 14 nucleotides line up with TRBD2. The V and J ends lost 5 bases and 5 bases, in that order; junction bases with no gene match: 22. Germline V CDR1 and CDR2: MNHEY, SVGEGT. The CDR3 covers 21 residues. This chain's CDR3 is CASSPRTGKTSGLAGAETQYF. The DNA of the CDR3 is TGTGCCAGCAGTCCCCGGACAGGAAAAACGTCGGGACTAGCGGGAGCGGAGACCCAGTACTTC.

V gene TRBV7-2 combines with J gene TRBJ2-1; 7 nucleotides match TRBD1. The germline V gene encodes CDR1 SGHTA and CDR2 FQGNSA. This CDR3 is 15 amino acids long. Germline trimming cut 1 base from V and 6 bases from J; bases unmatched to any gene: 6. The CDR3 loop is CASSLVRGFSNEQFF. In nucleotides, the CDR3 is TGTGCCAGCAGCTTAGTCAGGGGGTTTAGCAATGAGCAGTTCTTC.

The V call is TRBV6-2 or TRBV6-3, the J call TRBJ2-3; TRBD2 matches at 13 bases. This CDR3 has 17 amino acids. Per the germline V gene, CDR1 is MNHEY and CDR2 is SVGEGT. Germline trimming cut 5 bases from V and 6 bases from J; bases unmatched to any gene: 11. The CDR3 region is CASSTRTSGSRVDTQYF. In DNA, the CDR3 is TGTGCCAGCAGTACACGGACTAGCGGGAGTCGCGTGGATACGCAGTATTTT.

The chain recombines TRBV27 with TRBJ2-2; D may be TRBD2 (6 bases). Trimming left V 2 bases short and J 3 bases short, with 10 bases between. Germline CDR1 reads MNHEY; CDR2 reads SMNVEV (reference sequence). The CDR3 runs 15 residues. CDR3 sequence: CASSLIGGDTGELFF. The DNA of the CDR3 is TGTGCCAGCAGTTTAATCGGGGGAGACACCGGGGAGCTGTTTTTT.

The rearrangement joins TRBV19 to TRBJ1-1; 10 positions agree with TRBD1. This CDR3 has 14 residues. Germline-derived CDR1 and CDR2 are LNHDA and SQIVND (reference sequence). The V gene end was trimmed by 6 bases and the J gene end by 6 bases; junction bases not matched to a gene: 7. CDR3 protein: CASSTGTGVAEAFF. The CDR3 bases are TGTGCCAGTAGCACCGGGACAGGGGTGGCTGAAGCTTTCTTT.

V and J are TRBV6-1 and TRBJ2-7; perhaps TRBD2 as D (5 bases). The CDR3 runs 13 residues. Trimming removed 2 bases from V and 0 bases from J, with 5 bases in between. Germline values: CDR1 MNHNS, CDR2 SASEGT. Here the CDR3 reads CASSETSSYEQYF. The CDR3 DNA follows: TGTGCCAGCAGTGAAACTAGCTCCTACGAGCAGTACTTC.